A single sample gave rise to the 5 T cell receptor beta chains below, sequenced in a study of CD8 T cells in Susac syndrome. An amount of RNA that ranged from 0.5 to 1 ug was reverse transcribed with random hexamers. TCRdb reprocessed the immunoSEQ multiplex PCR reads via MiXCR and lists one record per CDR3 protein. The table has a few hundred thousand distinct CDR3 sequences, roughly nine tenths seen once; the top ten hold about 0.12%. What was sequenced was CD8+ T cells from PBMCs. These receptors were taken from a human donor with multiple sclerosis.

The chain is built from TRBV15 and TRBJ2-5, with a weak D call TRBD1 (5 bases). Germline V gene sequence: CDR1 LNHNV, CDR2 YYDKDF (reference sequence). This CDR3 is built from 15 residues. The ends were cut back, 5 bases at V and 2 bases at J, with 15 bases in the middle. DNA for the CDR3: TGTGCCACCAGCTCAACGACAGCCCTTCAAGAGACCCAGTACTTC. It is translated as CATSSTTALQETQYF.

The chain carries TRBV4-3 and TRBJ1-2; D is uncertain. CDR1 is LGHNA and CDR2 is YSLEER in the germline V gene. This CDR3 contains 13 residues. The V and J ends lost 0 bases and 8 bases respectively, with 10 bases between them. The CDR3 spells CASSQDLSRGYTF. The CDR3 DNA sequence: TGCGCCAGCAGCCAAGATCTGTCTCGCGGCTACACCTTC.

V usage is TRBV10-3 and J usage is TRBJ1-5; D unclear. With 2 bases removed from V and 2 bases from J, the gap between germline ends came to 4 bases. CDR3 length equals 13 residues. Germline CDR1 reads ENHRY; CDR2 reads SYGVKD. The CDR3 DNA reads TGTGCCATCAGTGAGGTGGGCAATCAGCCCCAGCATTTT. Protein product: CAISEVGNQPQHF.

The CDR3 loop is CSVAGPRVKPYEQYF. The DNA of the CDR3 is TGCAGCGTTGCCGGACCCAGGGTCAAACCCTACGAGCAGTACTTC. The rearrangement joins TRBV29-1 to TRBJ2-7; possible D gene TRBD1, 5 bases. There are 15 residues in the CDR3. The germline V gene has CDR1 SQVTM and CDR2 ANQGSEA. Deletions cut 4 bases from V and 2 bases from J, with 18 bases between.

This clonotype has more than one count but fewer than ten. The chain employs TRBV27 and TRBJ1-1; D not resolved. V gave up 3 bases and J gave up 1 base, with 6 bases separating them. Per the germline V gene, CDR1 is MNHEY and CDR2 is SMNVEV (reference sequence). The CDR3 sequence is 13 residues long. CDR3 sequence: CASSLSPNTEAFF. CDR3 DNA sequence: TGTGCCAGCAGTTTGTCACCGAACACTGAAGCTTTCTTT.